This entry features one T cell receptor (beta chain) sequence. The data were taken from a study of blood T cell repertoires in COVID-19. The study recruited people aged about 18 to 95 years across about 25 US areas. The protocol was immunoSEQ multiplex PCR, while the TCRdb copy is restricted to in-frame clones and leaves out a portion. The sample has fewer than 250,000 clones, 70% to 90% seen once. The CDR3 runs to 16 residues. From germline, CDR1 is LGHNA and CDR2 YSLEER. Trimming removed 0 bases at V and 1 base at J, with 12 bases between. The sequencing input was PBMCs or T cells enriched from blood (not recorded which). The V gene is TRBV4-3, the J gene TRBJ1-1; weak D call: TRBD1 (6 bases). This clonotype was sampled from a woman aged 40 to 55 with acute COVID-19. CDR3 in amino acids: CASSQDIAGENTEAFF. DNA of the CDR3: TGCGCCAGCAGCCAAGATATTGCAGGGGAGAACACTGAAGCTTTCTTT.